The next 3 T cell receptor beta chains were all read from a single sample in a study of T cell repertoires in breast cancer. Blocking oligonucleotides added to a second nested PCR suppressed unpaired genes. TCRdb re-called the emulsion pairing reads through MiXCR, storing one row per CDR3 protein. Here the sample spans some 37,000 distinct CDR3 sequences, about 41% being singletons. Paired alpha-beta TCRs of CD8+ T cells were analyzed by expanded emulsion RT-PCR. The sample was CD8+ T cells. The receptors derive from a pool of human donors with breast cancer or a healthy control (not recorded which).

In the case of this clonotype: Given a much more abundant clone one base away, this may be a read error. The rearrangement joins TRBV4-1 to TRBJ1-1; D possibly corresponds to TRBD1 (5 bases). Germline loops: CDR1 MGHRA, CDR2 YSYEKL. The CDR3 totals 16 residues. V was trimmed by 1 base and J by 3 bases, leaving 15 bases between them. Here the CDR3 DNA reads TGCGCCAGCAGCCAAGGTGGGCGGGGGATGGACACTGAAGCTTTCTTT. Its translation: CASSQGGRGMDTEAFF.

This clonotype has more than one count but fewer than ten. The gene calls are TRBV18 and TRBJ2-7, with D perhaps assigned TRBD1 or TRBD2 (6 bases each). Trimming took off 3 bases at V and 3 bases at J, with 18 bases between the two ends. The CDR3 has 16 amino acids. Germline V lookup: CDR1 KGHSH, CDR2 LQKENI. CDR3 amino acids: CASSPRGALGNYEQYF. CDR3 DNA sequence: TGTGCCAGCTCACCGAGGGGGGCCCTGGGAAACTACGAGCAGTACTTC.

This rearrangement joins TRBV27 to TRBJ2-5; 7 nucleotides align to TRBD2. CDR1 and CDR2 from the germline V gene are MNHEY and SMNVEV (reference sequence). The CDR3 extends over 14 amino acids. After removal of 4 bases from V and 7 bases from J, the junction contained 9 bases not matched to a gene. CDR3 amino acids: CASSSTAGFWTQYF. The CDR3 nucleotides read TGTGCCAGCAGTTCCACAGCGGGATTCTGGACCCAGTACTTC.